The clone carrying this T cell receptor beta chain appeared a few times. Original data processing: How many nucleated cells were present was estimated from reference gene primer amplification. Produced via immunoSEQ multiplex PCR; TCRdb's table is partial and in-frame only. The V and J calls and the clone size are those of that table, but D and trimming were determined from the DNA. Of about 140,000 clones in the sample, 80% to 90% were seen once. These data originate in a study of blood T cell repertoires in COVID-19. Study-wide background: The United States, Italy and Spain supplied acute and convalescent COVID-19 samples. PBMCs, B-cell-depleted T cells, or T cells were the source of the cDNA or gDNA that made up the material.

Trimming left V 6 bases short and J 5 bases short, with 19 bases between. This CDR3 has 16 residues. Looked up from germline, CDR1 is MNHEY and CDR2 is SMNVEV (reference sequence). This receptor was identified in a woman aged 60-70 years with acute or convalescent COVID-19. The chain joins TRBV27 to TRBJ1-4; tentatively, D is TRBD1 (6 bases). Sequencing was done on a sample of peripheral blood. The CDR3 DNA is TGTGCCAGCAGGAGAGGAACAGGGAAACTCAATGAAAAACTGTTTTTT. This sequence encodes CASRRGTGKLNEKLFF.